Listed below are T cell receptor beta chains from one sample, sequenced in a study of identifying expanded T cells in peripheral blood. Clones were read by immunoSEQ multiplex PCR, and TCRdb kept only the in-frame ones, dropping some. The sample includes approximately 92,000 clones, 85% of them seen just once. Sequencing used blood. The receptors were gathered from a person aged 18 to 70 in good health. Each CDR3 is given with its conserved first and last residue. The D gene is left open where the match is weak. Clone size is stated in some rows and not others, as once, few, many or a class when expanded.

14,NA,TRBV6-6,TRBJ1-5,NA,CASSKDGLNQPQHF,TGTGCCAGCAGTAAGGACGGATTAAATCAGCCCCAGCATTTT
14,once,TRBV9,TRBJ1-2,NA,CASSVGGVQRGYTF,TGTGCCAGCAGCGTAGGGGGAGTCCAGCGTGGCTACACCTTC
13,NA,TRBV11-2,TRBJ2-7,NA,CASSQRGRGEQYF,TGTGCCAGCAGCCAGAGGGGTCGCGGTGAGCAGTACTTC
14,NA,TRBV29-1,TRBJ2-1,NA,CSVVGPFGYNEQFF,TGCAGCGTTGTTGGCCCCTTCGGGTACAATGAGCAGTTCTTC
14,NA,TRBV7-3,TRBJ2-7,NA,CASSPNTVSYEQYF,TGTGCCAGCAGCCCTAACACCGTTTCCTACGAGCAGTACTTC
15,NA,TRBV7-6,TRBJ2-3,NA,CASSLAGLLADTQYF,TGTGCCAGCAGCTTAGCGGGACTGCTTGCAGATACGCAGTATTTT
15,once,TRBV15,TRBJ2-3,NA,CATSRDRGVGVAQYF,TGTGCCACCAGCAGAGACCGGGGAGTTGGAGTTGCGCAGTATTTT
17,few,TRBV30,TRBJ2-6,NA,CAWTRGRVARGANVLTF,TGTGCCTGGACTCGGGGCAGAGTAGCGAGAGGGGCCAACGTCCTGACTTTC
14,few,TRBV4-1,TRBJ1-2,NA,CASSQGYGTYGYTF,TGCGCCAGCAGCCAAGGTTACGGGACCTATGGCTACACCTTC
14,NA,TRBV27,TRBJ1-1,NA,CASSLSSMNTEAFF,TGTGCCAGCAGTTTATCCTCCATGAACACTGAAGCTTTCTTT
15,few,TRBV4-1,TRBJ1-1,NA,CASSQDPRGRDEAFF,TGCGCCAGCAGCCAAGATCCGAGGGGGAGGGATGAAGCTTTCTTT
15,NA,TRBV27,TRBJ2-6,NA,CASSGIYSGANVLTF,TGTGCCAGCAGCGGGATATACTCTGGGGCCAACGTCCTGACTTTC
15,NA,TRBV7-2,TRBJ2-7,NA,CASSQSGSGANEQYF,TGTGCCAGCAGCCAATCAGGTTCGGGGGCCAACGAGCAGTACTTC
14,once,TRBV5-4,TRBJ1-1,NA,CASSLGGANTEAFF,TGTGCCAGCAGCTTGGGAGGGGCCAACACTGAAGCTTTCTTT
10,NA,TRBV29-1,TRBJ2-3,NA,CSTGTDTQYF,TGCAGTACAGGGACAGATACGCAGTATTTT
15,once,TRBV5-4,TRBJ1-1,NA,CASSLEGNRRTEAFF,TGTGCCAGCAGCTTGGAGGGGAACCGACGCACTGAAGCTTTCTTT
16,NA,TRBV29-1,TRBJ2-1,TRBD2,CSVVRLTSGGFNEQFF,TGCAGCGTTGTCCGTCTTACTAGCGGGGGGTTCAATGAGCAGTTCTTC
15,NA,TRBV5-1,TRBJ2-3,TRBD1,CASSPDREVTDTQYF,TGCGCCAGCAGCCCGGACAGGGAAGTAACAGATACGCAGTATTTT
13,NA,TRBV19,TRBJ2-7,NA,CASSTHTPGEQYF,TGTGCCAGTAGTACTCACACTCCGGGCGAGCAGTACTTC
14,NA,TRBV30,TRBJ1-5,TRBD1,CAWSRGQGGQPQHF,TGTGCCTGGAGTCGGGGACAGGGAGGCCAGCCCCAGCATTTT
13,NA,TRBV27,TRBJ1-1,NA,CAIGRGKNTEAFF,TGTGCCATCGGCCGGGGTAAAAACACTGAAGCTTTCTTT
15,NA,TRBV5-1,TRBJ2-7,NA,CASSAQGFLSHEQYF,TGCGCCAGCAGCGCGCAGGGTTTCCTCTCCCACGAGCAGTACTTC
14,NA,TRBV6-5,TRBJ1-2,NA,CASSYANQANGYTF,TGTGCCAGCAGTTACGCAAATCAGGCTAATGGCTACACCTTC
17,NA,TRBV28,TRBJ2-3,TRBD2,CASSFLYGSGGGDTQYF,TGTGCCAGCAGTTTCCTTTATGGTAGCGGGGGCGGAGATACGCAGTATTTT
12,NA,TRBV10-1,TRBJ2-1,NA,CASSGQGLEQFF,TGCGCCAGCAGTGGCCAAGGACTAGAGCAGTTCTTC
14,NA,TRBV2,TRBJ1-2,NA,CASSQNGQSYGYTF,TGTGCCAGCAGTCAGAACGGACAGAGCTACGGCTACACCTTC